These 21 T cell receptor beta chains share one sample of origin, sequenced in a study of monozygotic twins with inflammatory bowel disease. TCRdb reprocessed the 5' RACE reads, keeping one entry per CDR3 protein, no DNA. The sample has about 210,000 distinct CDR3 sequences. Input material: blood. These receptors all stem from a human donor with ulcerative colitis or Crohn's disease, or a healthy co-twin of an affected twin (not recorded which).

This chain links TRBV3-1 with TRBJ1-2; the TCRdb D gene call, TRBD1, has no DNA to confirm it. Germline V gene lookup returns CDR1 LGHDT and CDR2 YNNKEL (reference sequence). The CDR3 covers 15 residues. The CDR3 protein is CASSQDGAGAYGYTF.

This rearrangement joins TRBV11-2 to TRBJ1-2; the TRBD1 assignment by TCRdb is unverifiable without DNA. The CDR3 has 14 residues. Germline CDR1 reads SGHAT; CDR2 reads FQNNGV. The CDR3 sequence: CASSLVVGGNGYTF.

The chain joins TRBV7-9 to TRBJ2-3. The CDR3 totals 12 residues. Looked up from germline, CDR1 is SEHNR and CDR2 is FQNEAQ (reference sequence). Here the CDR3 reads CASSFGADTQYF. Based on the CDR3 plus reference TRBV7-9 and TRBJ2-3, the full variable domain is DTGVSQNPRHKITKRGQNVTFRCDPISEHNRLYWYRQTLGQGPEFLTYFQNEAQLEKSRLLSDRFSAERPKGSFSTLEIQRTEQGDSAMYLCASSFGADTQYFGPGTRLTVL.

The chain has TRBV20-1 and TRBJ2-7; TCRdb selects TRBD1, and the lack of DNA leaves this call unchecked. Looked up from germline, CDR1 is DFQATT and CDR2 is SNEGSKA (reference sequence). The CDR3 runs 13 residues. CDR3 amino acids: CSAPDGTHYEQYF.

The rearrangement links TRBV5-1 to TRBJ2-7; the D call of TRBD2 rests on TCRdb alone, since no DNA is present to check it. This CDR3 region has 13 residues. Looked up from germline, CDR1 is SGHRS and CDR2 is YFSETQ. The CDR3 reads CASSRRDSNEQYF.

The CDR3 region is CASSLLTGTGHYEQYF. The chain couples TRBV7-2 to TRBJ2-7; without DNA, the TCRdb call of TRBD1 cannot be checked. The CDR3 has 16 amino acids. From germline, CDR1 is SGHTA and CDR2 FQGNSA.

The chain joins TRBV20-1 to TRBJ1-1; TCRdb returns TRBD1, unconfirmable since there is no DNA. CDR1 and CDR2 (germline): DFQATT, SNEGSKA (reference sequence). The CDR3 spans 14 residues. The CDR3 sequence: CSAIVYRRGTEAFF.

The chain uses TRBV19 and TRBJ1-2; there is no DNA to check the TCRdb D call of TRBD1. The germline V gene encodes CDR1 LNHDA and CDR2 SQIVND (reference sequence). The CDR3 length is 11 residues. CDR3 sequence: CASFGGYGYTF.

The J gene is TRBJ1-1, the V gene TRBV27; TCRdb outputs TRBD1, but without DNA this stays unchecked. The CDR3 contains 15 residues. Germline CDR1 and CDR2: MNHEY and SMNVEV (reference sequence). This chain's CDR3 is CASSTPTGVNTEAFF.

The chain has TRBV20-1 and TRBJ2-7; without DNA, the TCRdb call of TRBD1 cannot be checked. There are 13 residues in the CDR3. The germline V gene encodes CDR1 DFQATT and CDR2 SNEGSKA (reference sequence). The chain's CDR3 is CSARRDISYEQYF.

The chain is built from TRBV20-1 and TRBJ2-7; TCRdb outputs TRBD2, but without DNA this stays unchecked. This CDR3 is 15 amino acids long. Germline V CDR1 and CDR2: DFQATT, SNEGSKA (reference sequence). The CDR3 spells CSARVAKGTAREQYF.

The rearrangement links TRBV3-1 to TRBJ1-6. CDR3 length: 14 residues. Germline loops: CDR1 LGHDT, CDR2 YNNKEL (reference sequence). The CDR3: CASSQVRQQSPLHF.

The genes are TRBV5-1 and TRBJ2-5; TCRdb calls TRBD1, which cannot be checked without DNA. Looked up from germline, CDR1 is SGHRS and CDR2 is YFSETQ. This CDR3 spans 14 amino acids. The CDR3 protein is CASSLSGGGETQYF.

This chain's CDR3 is CASSFYEGNTEAFF. This chain links TRBV12-3 or TRBV12-4 with TRBJ1-1. The CDR3 is 14 residues long.

The chain links TRBV5-1 to TRBJ2-5. The CDR3 spans 13 residues. Germline V CDR1 and CDR2: SGHRS, YFSETQ. The CDR3 here is CASSLTVQETQYF.

The CDR3 protein is CASSYFDQGLELFF. This chain links TRBV6-6 with TRBJ2-2; as DNA is missing, the TRBD1 call by TCRdb cannot be tested. The length of the CDR3 is 14 residues. Germline CDR1 is MNHNY and CDR2 is SVGAGI (reference sequence).

The chain is built from TRBV29-1 and TRBJ2-3; TCRdb's assignment of TRBD1 cannot be checked, as there is no DNA. The germline CDR1 and CDR2 sequences are SQVTM and ANQGSEA. This CDR3 is 16 amino acids long. The CDR3 loop is CSVEDLKGGSTDTQYF.

V usage is TRBV6-5 and J usage is TRBJ2-2; no DNA is available, so the TRBD2 call from TCRdb remains unchecked. The CDR3 spans 13 residues. CDR1 MNHEY and CDR2 SVGAGI come from the germline V gene. CDR3 residues: CASGAPNTGELFF.

V usage is TRBV10-3 and J usage is TRBJ2-5; TCRdb's D call, TRBD2, is unchecked because there is no DNA. The CDR3 is 19 residues long. The germline V gene encodes CDR1 ENHRY and CDR2 SYGVKD. The chain's CDR3 is CAISESAGGQRPVGETQYF.

V and J are TRBV5-5 and TRBJ1-4. Germline lookup yields CDR1 SGHKS and CDR2 YYEKEE (reference sequence). This CDR3 spans 16 amino acids. CDR3: CASSPHYDQDGEKLFF.

The chain has TRBV7-6 and TRBJ2-2. The germline CDR1 and CDR2 sequences are SGHVS and FNYEAQ. This CDR3 comprises 12 residues. CDR3 residues: CASSLESGELFF.